One and the same sample provided the 26 T cell receptor beta chains below, sequenced in a study of chronic HIV infection and antiretroviral therapy (dated by TCRdb to between 2015 and 2017). Receptors were amplified or captured by 5' RACE. Sequencing was performed on an Illumina MiSeq. In TCRdb, the public reads were trimmed at Q25 with fastp and aligned with MiXCR, with productive beta chains retained. Rows with a matching CDR3 protein are joined into one entry that keeps the most common DNA and genes. The sample has 25,000 to 35,000 distinct CDR3 sequences on record, more than 7.5% of them singletons. The ten largest account for about 2.4% of the sample. Specimen: peripheral blood. These receptors all come from an adult who had HIV and had not received antiretroviral therapy, or was an uninfected healthy control (not recorded which).

The chain couples TRBV21-1 to TRBJ1-5; the D call of TRBD1 is as the table states it, not checked on the DNA. TRBV21-1 is described as a pseudogene. The length of the CDR3 is 18 residues. The CDR3 protein is CASSKERPGQGPYQPQHF. CDR3 DNA sequence: TGTGCCAGCAGCAAAGAAAGACCTGGACAGGGCCCCTATCAGCCCCAGCATTTT.

This clonotype was observed at least ten times. CDR3 DNA sequence: TGCAGCGCCCGAACTGCGACGTCTCGCACTGAAGCTTTCTTT. Its protein is CSARTATSRTEAFF. V is TRBV20-1 and J is TRBJ1-1; D gene unclear. The CDR3 sequence is 14 residues long. Germline V gene lookup returns CDR1 DFQATT and CDR2 SNEGSKA (reference sequence).

In this sample, this clonotype turned up a few times. The rearrangement links TRBV10-3 to TRBJ1-1; D gene unclear. This CDR3 has 13 amino acids. Germline-derived CDR1 and CDR2 are ENHRY and SYGVKD. V was clipped by 0 bases and J by 11 bases, with 13 bases between them. The CDR3 protein is CAISESGAPGAFF. CDR3 nucleotide sequence: TGTGCCATCAGTGAGTCGGGTGCCCCTGGCGCTTTCTTT.

This clonotype has ten or more counts. This chain uses TRBV7-6 with TRBJ2-7; D may be TRBD1 or TRBD2 (5 bases each). CDR1 is SGHVS and CDR2 is FNYEAQ in the germline V gene. The germline V and J ends were trimmed by 5 bases and 2 bases, with 16 bases remaining between them. This CDR3 is 15 amino acids long. The DNA of the CDR3 is TGTGCCAGCAGCAACCGGGACCCTAAAACCTACGAGCAGTACTTC. Translated, it gives CASSNRDPKTYEQYF.

This clonotype was counted between two and nine times. The genes are TRBV4-3 and TRBJ2-7; 10 nucleotides agree with TRBD2. The germline CDR1 and CDR2 sequences are LGHNA and YSLEER. The CDR3 sequence is 14 residues long. The junction had 5 bases not matched to a gene; V was cut back by 0 bases and J by 9 bases. CDR3 in DNA: TGCGCCAGCAGCCAAGAGGCTAGCGGGGGCGGGCAGTACTTC. This gives the protein CASSQEASGGGQYF.

The chain has TRBV28 and TRBJ1-2, with TRBD1 as a possible D gene (5 bases). The CDR3 has 14 residues. Deletions cut 4 bases from V and 4 bases from J, with 13 bases between. CDR1 and CDR2 (germline): MDHEN, SYDVKM. The CDR3 is CASSSLRDLYGYTF. The CDR3 bases are TGTGCCAGCAGTTCCCTCCGGGACCTCTATGGCTACACCTTC.

This clonotype was detected many times. The chain is built from TRBV10-3 and TRBJ2-7; 9 nucleotides align to TRBD1. The CDR3 is 16 amino acids. CDR1 is ENHRY, CDR2 SYGVKD, per germline. V gave up 6 bases and J gave up 0 bases; unmatched junction bases: 9. CDR3 sequence: CAIRQFRDRDSYEQYF. The CDR3 DNA is TGTGCCATCAGACAGTTCCGGGACAGGGACTCCTACGAGCAGTACTTC.

Ten or more counts support this clonotype. This sequence joins TRBV19 and TRBJ1-5; maybe TRBD1 (6 bases). The V end was cut by 10 bases, the J end by 1 base, with 14 bases between. This CDR3 is 14 amino acids long. Germline CDR1 and CDR2: LNHDA and SQIVND (reference sequence). Here the CDR3 reads CAMGGGASNQPQHF. In DNA, the CDR3 is TGTGCCATGGGCGGGGGCGCAAGCAATCAGCCCCAGCATTTT.

This clonotype was counted at least ten times. The chain employs TRBV28 and TRBJ2-5, with TRBD1 as a possible D gene (6 bases). CDR1 is MDHEN, CDR2 SYDVKM, per germline. Trimming removed 3 bases at V and 1 base at J, with 15 bases between. This CDR3 is built from 16 residues. The CDR3 sequence: CASSFHTMTGQETQYF. The CDR3 coding sequence is TGTGCCAGCAGTTTCCATACGATGACAGGCCAAGAGACCCAGTACTTC. Supplemented by reference TRBV28 and TRBJ2-5, the full variable domain reads DVKVTQSSRYLVKRTGEKVFLECVQDMDHENMFWYRQDPGLGLRLIYFSYDVKMKEKGDIPEGYSVSREKKERFSLILESASTNQTSMYLCASSFHTMTGQETQYFGPGTRLLVL.

In its sample, this clonotype was seen many times. For the CDR3, the DNA is TGCGCCAGCAGCTCCAGGATCCAAGAGACCCAGTACTTC. Residues: CASSSRIQETQYF. The rearrangement uses TRBV4-1 and TRBJ2-5; D is ambiguous. Trimming took off 5 bases at V and 1 base at J, with 8 bases between the two ends. Germline CDR1 reads MGHRA; CDR2 reads YSYEKL. The CDR3 extends over 13 amino acids.

In this sample, this clonotype turned up many times. This chain links TRBV28 with TRBJ2-3; tentatively, D is TRBD1 (5 bases). CDR3 size: 14 residues. The V and J ends lost 4 bases and 2 bases respectively, with 10 bases between them. The germline V gene encodes CDR1 MDHEN and CDR2 SYDVKM. The CDR3 nucleotides are TGTGCCAGCAGTTGGGGCCGATCCACAGATACGCAGTATTTT. Translated, it gives CASSWGRSTDTQYF. Filled out from reference TRBV28 and TRBJ2-3, the complete variable domain reads DVKVTQSSRYLVKRTGEKVFLECVQDMDHENMFWYRQDPGLGLRLIYFSYDVKMKEKGDIPEGYSVSREKKERFSLILESASTNQTSMYLCASSWGRSTDTQYFGPGTRLTVL.

This clonotype was picked up a small number of times. The rearrangement joins TRBV11-2 to TRBJ2-7; 9 nucleotides line up with TRBD1. This CDR3 comprises 14 residues. Germline V CDR1 and CDR2: SGHAT, FQNNGV. The junction had 6 bases not matched to a gene; V was cut back by 5 bases and J by 4 bases. CDR3: CASSTGTGSYEQYF. CDR3 sequence (DNA): TGTGCCAGCAGCACCGGGACAGGGTCATACGAGCAGTACTTC.

CDR3 DNA: TGTGCCAGCAGGCGAGGTAGCGGGGGCTCCTACGAGCAGTACTTC. Its translation: CASRRGSGGSYEQYF. The genes are TRBV28 and TRBJ2-7; 9 bases agree with TRBD2. V lost 6 bases to trimming and J lost 0 bases; unmatched junction nucleotides: 6. This CDR3 is built from 15 residues. Germline CDR1 reads MDHEN; CDR2 reads SYDVKM.

Ten or more counts support this clonotype. The J gene is TRBJ2-1, the V gene TRBV5-1; D is possibly TRBD2 (6 bases). Trimming stripped 5 bases from V and 5 bases from J, with 14 bases between. Germline CDR1 and CDR2: SGHRS and YFSETQ. CDR3 length equals 14 residues. CDR3 loop: CASRPLGGNNEQFF. In DNA form, the CDR3 reads TGCGCCAGCAGGCCCCTGGGGGGAAACAATGAGCAGTTCTTC.

The chain carries TRBV12-3 or TRBV12-4 and TRBJ2-3; 16 bases align to TRBD2. The CDR3 has 20 amino acids. With V trimmed by 6 bases and J by 4 bases, 16 bases remained unmatched. The CDR3 sequence: CASRRIFGTSGRAHPDTQYF. The CDR3 coding sequence is TGTGCCAGCAGACGTATATTTGGGACTAGCGGGAGGGCCCATCCAGATACGCAGTATTTT.

This clonotype was counted at least ten times. The genes are TRBV11-1 and TRBJ1-1; 10 nucleotides align to TRBD1. This CDR3 region has 16 residues. The junction had 11 bases not matched to a gene; V was cut back by 5 bases and J by 5 bases. CDR1 and CDR2 (germline): SGHAT, FQDESV (reference sequence). The CDR3 loop reads CASSPVRQGASTEAFF. CDR3 bases: TGTGCCAGCAGCCCAGTAAGACAGGGGGCGAGTACTGAAGCTTTCTTT.

The rearrangement links TRBV7-9 to TRBJ2-5, with D possibly being TRBD1 (6 bases). V dropped 4 bases and J dropped 7 bases, with 13 bases sitting between them. CDR1 is SEHNR, CDR2 FQNEAQ, per germline (reference sequence). There are 13 residues in the CDR3. The DNA for the CDR3 is TGTGCCAGCAGCTCCGGGACACCCGCGACCCAGTACTTC. This sequence encodes CASSSGTPATQYF.

This clonotype was found a few times. This chain connects TRBV12-3 or TRBV12-4 to TRBJ1-4; TRBD1 might be the D (6 bases). This CDR3 comprises 14 residues. Trimming removed 7 bases at V and 7 bases at J, with 16 bases between. CDR3 bases: TGTGCCAGCACCCTTAGACAGGACGGTGAAAAACTGTTTTTT. Amino acids: CASTLRQDGEKLFF.

V is TRBV2 and J is TRBJ1-5; D perhaps matches TRBD1 (5 bases). The CDR3 is 15 residues long. The V end lost 4 bases, the J end lost 5 bases, and 15 bases lay between the germline ends. The germline gives CDR1 SNHLY, CDR2 FYNNEI. The CDR3 DNA reads as TGTGCCAGCAGTGGGCCGGGACCGATGGATCAGCCCCAGCATTTT. It yields the protein CASSGPGPMDQPQHF.

The table lists this clonotype with many counts. The CDR3 nucleotides are TGCGCCAGCAGCTTGGAGAAGACAGGGTGGGATGAGCAGTTCTTC. Its protein is CASSLEKTGWDEQFF. The V gene is TRBV5-1, the J gene TRBJ2-1; 7 bases are a match to TRBD1. Trimming removed 0 bases from V and 8 bases from J; junction bases left unmatched: 8. Per the germline V gene, CDR1 is SGHRS and CDR2 is YFSETQ. CDR3 size: 15 residues.

This clonotype was counted many times. The chain links TRBV2 to TRBJ1-5; D is perhaps TRBD1 (5 bases). The germline V gene encodes CDR1 SNHLY and CDR2 FYNNEI. This CDR3 is 14 amino acids long. Trimming stripped 4 bases from V and 0 bases from J, with 7 bases between. CDR3 loop: CASSGQNSNQPQHF. In nucleotides, the CDR3 is TGTGCCAGCAGTGGACAGAATAGCAATCAGCCCCAGCATTTT.

This clonotype turned up a few times. CDR3 loop: CASSLAVGTEAFF. CDR3 nucleotides: TGTGCCAGCAGCTTAGCGGTGGGGACTGAAGCTTTCTTT. The gene calls are TRBV7-8 and TRBJ1-1; D is unclear. Per the germline V gene, CDR1 is SGHVS and CDR2 is FQNEAQ. The V end lost 0 bases, the J end lost 5 bases, and 7 bases lay between the germline ends. The CDR3 is made up of 13 amino acids. Filled out from reference TRBV7-8 and TRBJ1-1, the complete variable domain reads GAGVSQSPRYKVAKRGQDVALRCDPISGHVSLFWYQQALGQGPEFLTYFQNEAQLDKSGLPSDRFFAERPEGSVSTLKIQRTQQEDSAVYLCASSLAVGTEAFFGQGTRLTVV.

The chain carries TRBV5-1 and TRBJ1-2; 11 positions agree with TRBD1. The CDR3 has 15 amino acids. The trim removed 4 bases at V and 4 bases at J, leaving 6 bases unmatched. Germline V CDR1 and CDR2: SGHRS, YFSETQ. CDR3 coding DNA: TGCGCCAGCAGCCCCCGGGACAGGGGGACCTATGGCTACACCTTC. The encoded protein is CASSPRDRGTYGYTF.

This clonotype was detected ten times or more. V and J are TRBV18 and TRBJ2-6, with TRBD2 matching 13 bases. The CDR3 contains 20 residues. Germline lookup yields CDR1 KGHSH and CDR2 LQKENI. V lost 3 bases to trimming and J lost 0 bases; unmatched junction nucleotides: 8. The CDR3 DNA follows: TGTGCCAGCTCACCTACGATTAGGACTAGCGGGAGCTCTGGGGCCAACGTCCTGACTTTC. It specifies CASSPTIRTSGSSGANVLTF.

A note on this clonotype: Being one base from a much bigger clone, this may be a read error. The rearrangement links TRBV7-2 to TRBJ2-7; D is undetermined. The CDR3 sequence is 12 residues long. Germline V gene sequence: CDR1 SGHTA, CDR2 FQGNSA. V was pared by 5 bases and J by 5 bases, with 10 bases between. CDR3 amino acids: CASSLGPHEQYF. The DNA of the CDR3 is TGTGCCAGCAGCCTCGGGCCCCACGAGCAGTACTTC. The whole variable domain, remainder taken from reference TRBV7-2 and TRBJ2-7, is GAGVSQSPSNKVTEKGKDVELRCDPISGHTALYWYRQSLGQGLEFLIYFQGNSAPDKSGLPSDRFSAERTGGSVSTLTIQRTQQEDSAVYLCASSLGPHEQYFGPGTRLTVT.

This clonotype has a count of ten or more. The chain recombines TRBV29-1 with TRBJ2-2; D is uncertain. CDR1 is SQVTM, CDR2 ANQGSEA, per germline. The V end lost 4 bases, the J end lost 2 bases, and 11 bases lay between the germline ends. The CDR3 has 14 residues. The CDR3 DNA reads TGCAGCGTTGTAAAGGCATTTAACACCGGGGAGCTGTTTTTT. As protein: CSVVKAFNTGELFF.